This T cell receptor beta chain was profiled in a study of PD-1 blockade in classical Hodgkin lymphoma. Study observations and caveats: CD4+ TCR diversity, unlike CD8+, climbed significantly by C4D1. Whatever underlies the repertoire differences (possibly disease activity or prior therapy) remains undefined. Complete responders showed a baseline diversity that resembled the diversity of newly diagnosed patients.

The length of the CDR3 is 13 residues. In germline, CDR1 is LNHDA, CDR2 SQIVND (reference sequence). Trimming left V 3 bases short and J 2 bases short, with 8 bases between. Brentuximab vedotin exposure varied among the patients, all of whom had relapsed after autologous stem cell transplantation. Sequencing used immunoSEQ multiplex PCR; TCRdb keeps in-frame clones, though not all of them. Of 95,000 to 100,000 clones in the sample, about 89% are singletons; the top ten hold under 8.5%. A few counts support this clone. The antigen remains undetermined. The material sequenced was peripheral blood mononuclear cells (PBMCs), taken before the second cycle of nivolumab. This chain uses TRBV19 with TRBJ2-7; D uncertain. The TCR originated in a human donor with classical Hodgkin lymphoma. This CDR3 is CASSIAQPYEQYF. CDR3 coding DNA: TGTGCCAGTAGTATCGCACAACCCTACGAGCAGTACTTC.